Listed below are T cell receptor beta chains from one sample, sequenced in a study of blood T cells in healthy people across ages. MiXCR was run by TCRdb on the 5' RACE reads, yielding one entry per CDR3 protein. The table includes fewer than 750,000 distinct CDR3 sequences, roughly 48% detected once. Input material: blood. All receptors come from an older man in good health. CDR3s leave out the opening cysteine and the closing phenylalanine or tryptophan. Size is omitted from some rows. Given values are once, few, many or a class for expanded clones.

cdr3_aa clone_size j_call v_call
ASSPALNTEAF many TRBJ1-1 TRBV6-1
AISGTGGLEQF NA TRBJ2-1 TRBV10-3
ASSQVGGVSVNEQF few TRBJ2-1 TRBV14
AWTLSGTSGRHYEQY NA NA TRBV30
ASSGSEYNEQF few TRBJ2-1 TRBV7-8
ASSLDGIGLYNEQF NA TRBJ2-1 TRBV7-2
ASSQARSEQY NA TRBJ2-7 TRBV3-1
ASCSTGGADTQY NA TRBJ2-3 TRBV6-5
ASSLPLTEYSNQPQH few TRBJ1-5 TRBV28
ASSLRTRQPSTDTQY NA TRBJ2-3 TRBV7-9
ASRAGRGLTPGELF NA TRBJ2-2 TRBV2
ASSQFDGEGRGETRY NA TRBJ2-7 TRBV5-1
ASSGLAGVCTQY NA TRBJ2-3 TRBV6-1
ASSQAYPGTSGRGTYNEQF NA TRBJ2-1 TRBV4-2
SVEDRSGSYEQY many TRBJ2-7 TRBV29-1
ASSLGSSGNTGELF NA TRBJ2-2 TRBV12-3/TRBV12-4
ASSLRDRNTEAF few TRBJ1-1 TRBV7-2
ASSLFRLEIYEQY NA TRBJ2-7 TRBV7-2
ASSEVSGMGYGYT NA TRBJ1-2 TRBV2
ASSLGPQSAGGPWYEQY NA NA TRBV11-1
ASSLEGGYGYT many TRBJ1-2 TRBV7-9
ASSLSSADNEQY NA TRBJ2-7 TRBV12-3/TRBV12-4
ASSSELGLGGSNEQF NA TRBJ2-1 TRBV12-3/TRBV12-4
ASSWKSYGYT NA TRBJ1-2 TRBV28
ASSQEVTGTQY NA TRBJ2-5 TRBV14
ASSLYPGEAYEQY NA TRBJ2-7 TRBV11-3
ASSFGDRGNTEAF NA TRBJ1-1 TRBV28
ASSGLAVGEQF few TRBJ2-1 TRBV2
SARDPLAAPRPTADTQY NA TRBJ2-3 TRBV20-1
ASSSRLAGNNEQF few TRBJ2-1 TRBV7-2
ASSFFAGGNTDTQY few TRBJ2-3 TRBV5-1
ASSKNGFGGRDYGYT NA TRBJ1-2 TRBV21-1
ASSRGGPQETQY many TRBJ2-5 TRBV6-6
ATSAGSEAF NA TRBJ1-1 TRBV6-2/TRBV6-3
ASSLEGAPGADTQY NA TRBJ2-3 TRBV5-1
SVAPTSRLGETQY NA NA TRBV29-1
SARASLLNGYT NA TRBJ1-2 TRBV20-1
SASGGKSLYSPNSPLH NA TRBJ1-6 TRBV20-1
ASKLTGFNTEAF NA TRBJ1-1 TRBV28
ASSRDRAHEQY NA NA TRBV7-6
ASSQALIPINQPQH few TRBJ1-5 TRBV4-3
ASSYQGSVPYEQY NA TRBJ2-7 TRBV6-2/TRBV6-3
ASRKQGSLEKLF NA TRBJ1-4 TRBV5-5
ASSLKGGHNSPLH NA TRBJ1-6 TRBV7-2
ASSGPGAGRTDTQY few TRBJ2-3 TRBV5-1